The sequence of this T cell receptor beta chain was determined in a study of T cells in Graves' hyperthyroidism and ophthalmopathy. Across the study: Peripheral blood collection took place at initial diagnosis, before any treatment. Study-wide results and limits: Researchers report that a 13 V-J model separated ophthalmopathy from stable hyperthyroidism.

What was amplified from RNA transcripts were TCR beta CDR3 regions. A set of HTBI primers served as the primers for a first-round RT-PCR of the TCR CDR3. TCRdb re-called the multiplex PCR reads through MiXCR, storing one row per CDR3 protein. Of 500,000 or so distinct CDR3 sequences detected, 15% to 20% appear once; the ten largest clones hold around 28%. There are many counts of this clonotype. Antigen: not known. The CDR3 runs 15 residues. Germline V gives CDR1 MDHEN, CDR2 SYDVKM. V was pared by 8 bases and J by 0 bases, with 13 bases between. Thyroid ultrasound and orbital computed tomography, with clinical symptoms and serum thyroxine and TRAb, informed diagnoses.

Material: blood. The chain uses TRBV28 and TRBJ2-2; D gene unclear. This clonotype originated in a woman in her thirties with Graves' ophthalmopathy. The CDR3 region is CASSRRSTNTGELFF. Here the CDR3 DNA reads TGTGCCAGCTCCCGCAGGTCAACGAACACCGGGGAGCTGTTTTTT.